Each of the 27 T cell receptor beta chains below was sequenced from the same sample in a study of T cell responses to AZD1222 COVID-19 vaccine. Method: immunoSEQ multiplex PCR; TCRdb's copy keeps in-frame clones and lacks some. The data contain 100,000 to 150,000 clones, 90% of them seen just once; the ten biggest clones take up 4% to 5.5%. Sequencing was performed on peripheral blood, taken on day 0 of MenACWY control vaccination. These receptors all stem from an adult in good health.

This chain uses TRBV18 with TRBJ2-1, with D perhaps matching TRBD2 (6 bases). Trimming cost V 2 bases and J 4 bases, with 21 bases left between them. Germline lookup yields CDR1 KGHSH and CDR2 LQKENI. CDR3 length equals 18 residues. CDR3 loop: CASSPRTLTGLQYNEQFF. The CDR3 DNA follows: TGTGCCAGCTCACCAAGGACACTTACGGGACTCCAATACAATGAGCAGTTCTTC.

The gene calls are TRBV28 and TRBJ1-3; no reliable D call. Per the germline V gene, CDR1 is MDHEN and CDR2 is SYDVKM. The CDR3 length is 16 residues. V was shortened by 2 bases and J by 3 bases, with 14 bases between the two germline ends. Written as DNA, the CDR3 is TGTGCCAGCAGTTTAAAATCCCCCGGACTTGGAAACACCATATATTTT. Translated: CASSLKSPGLGNTIYF. Full variable domain (outside the CDR3, taken from reference TRBV28 and TRBJ1-3): DVKVTQSSRYLVKRTGEKVFLECVQDMDHENMFWYRQDPGLGLRLIYFSYDVKMKEKGDIPEGYSVSREKKERFSLILESASTNQTSMYLCASSLKSPGLGNTIYFGEGSWLTVV.

The CDR3 loop is CASSLGSSTEQYF. Here the CDR3 DNA reads TGCGCCAGCAGCTTAGGAAGCAGCACCGAGCAGTACTTC. The gene calls are TRBV5-1 and TRBJ2-7; D remains ambiguous. V lost 2 bases to trimming and J lost 6 bases, with 12 bases between them. The CDR3 is 13 residues long. CDR1 is SGHRS, CDR2 YFSETQ, per germline.

V is TRBV7-2 and J is TRBJ1-5; tentatively, D is TRBD1 (5 bases). The V end lost 6 bases, the J end lost 6 bases, and 18 bases lay between the germline ends. CDR1 is SGHTA and CDR2 is FQGNSA in the germline V gene. The CDR3 loop spans 15 amino acids. CDR3: CASRIDEGIGQPQHF. As DNA, the CDR3 is TGTGCCAGCAGAATAGACGAGGGGATTGGTCAGCCCCAGCATTTT. Filled out from reference TRBV7-2 and TRBJ1-5, the complete variable domain reads GAGVSQSPSNKVTEKGKDVELRCDPISGHTALYWYRQSLGQGLEFLIYFQGNSAPDKSGLPSDRFSAERTGGSVSTLTIQRTQQEDSAVYLCASRIDEGIGQPQHFGDGTRLSIL.

V and J are TRBV7-8 and TRBJ2-7; tentatively, D is TRBD1 or TRBD2 (5 bases each). Germline CDR1 SGHVS, CDR2 FQNEAQ. V gave up 5 bases and J gave up 4 bases, with 9 bases separating them. There are 12 residues in the CDR3. CDR3 bases: TGTGCCAGCAGCCCGGGACGGTACGAGCAGTACTTC. As protein: CASSPGRYEQYF. The variable domain in full, completed from reference TRBV7-8 and TRBJ2-7, reads GAGVSQSPRYKVAKRGQDVALRCDPISGHVSLFWYQQALGQGPEFLTYFQNEAQLDKSGLPSDRFFAERPEGSVSTLKIQRTQQEDSAVYLCASSPGRYEQYFGPGTRLTVT.

A single count supports this clone. The chain employs TRBV3-1 (or the pseudogene TRBV3-2) and TRBJ2-6; 7 bases are a match to TRBD2. Trimming took 0 bases from V and 1 from J; bases not matched to a gene: 3. The CDR3 runs 17 residues. Germline V CDR1 and CDR2: LGHDT, YNNKEL (reference sequence). The CDR3 loop is CASSQEAGKSGANVLTF. In DNA, the CDR3 is TGTGCCAGCAGCCAAGAAGCGGGAAAATCTGGGGCCAACGTCCTGACTTTC.

The genes are TRBV23-1 and TRBJ2-7; TRBD1 aligns across 7 bases. TRBV23-1 is given ORF status, its function remaining uncertain. The CDR3 is 15 residues long. Trimming at V came to 3 bases and at J to 8 bases, leaving 13 bases not matched to a gene. The DNA of the CDR3 is TGCGCCAGCAGTCACCACGGGGACAGACCTATGAAGCAGTACGTC. Encoded protein: CASSHHGDRPMKQYV.

The gene calls are TRBV9 and TRBJ1-4; the D gene is possibly TRBD1 (5 bases). The V gene's germline CDR1 is SGDLS and CDR2 YYNGEE. This CDR3 comprises 15 residues. With 7 bases removed from V and 4 bases from J, the gap between germline ends came to 17 bases. The CDR3: CASGRGYEGNEKLFF. CDR3 DNA sequence: TGTGCCAGCGGTCGGGGGTATGAGGGTAATGAAAAACTGTTTTTT.

The chain has TRBV2 and TRBJ1-1; TRBD1 matches at 11 bases. The CDR3 is made up of 15 amino acids. V shed 6 bases, J shed 7 bases, and the junction held 10 bases outside the gene matches. Germline V lookup: CDR1 SNHLY, CDR2 FYNNEI. The CDR3 sequence: CASSGDRGFSSEAFF. The DNA of the CDR3 is TGTGCCAGCAGCGGGGACAGGGGGTTTTCAAGTGAAGCTTTCTTT.

The rearrangement uses TRBV6-2 or TRBV6-3 and TRBJ2-3, with 11 nucleotides matching TRBD2. The CDR3 spans 15 residues. V lost 5 bases to trimming and J lost 2 bases; unmatched junction nucleotides: 3. The germline gives CDR1 MNHEY, CDR2 SVGEGT. As DNA, the CDR3 is TGTGCCAGCAGTAAGGGACTAGCGGCCACAGATACGCAGTATTTT. Its translation is CASSKGLAATDTQYF.

This clone was seen once. The chain joins TRBV28 to TRBJ1-1; 8 positions agree with TRBD1. The germline gives CDR1 MDHEN, CDR2 SYDVKM. Unmatched junction bases numbered 13, after V lost 8 bases and J lost 5 bases. The CDR3 is 15 residues long. The CDR3 DNA reads TGTGCCAGCGACTCCGCTTCGACAGGGGTAACTGAAGCTTTCTTT. It translates to CASDSASTGVTEAFF.

This rearrangement joins TRBV7-9 to TRBJ2-1; the match to TRBD1 covers 8 bases. CDR1 and CDR2 from the germline V gene are SEHNR and FQNEAQ (reference sequence). The V gene end was trimmed by 5 bases and the J gene end by 4 bases; junction bases not matched to a gene: 4. CDR3 length: 14 residues. Here the CDR3 DNA reads TGTGCCAGCAGCCCCCGGGACAGGTACAATGAGCAGTTCTTC. This encodes CASSPRDRYNEQFF.

This clone appeared once. This chain joins TRBV27 and TRBJ1-2, with a tentative D call TRBD1 (5 bases). The ends were cut back, 4 bases at V and 7 bases at J, with 19 bases in the middle. This CDR3 region has 15 residues. CDR1 and CDR2 from the germline V gene are MNHEY and SMNVEV (reference sequence). CDR3 loop: CASSSLGGRVGGYTF. The CDR3 DNA reads TGTGCCAGCAGTTCCCTGGGGGGTCGGGTGGGTGGCTACACCTTC.

This chain connects TRBV30 to TRBJ1-1; D is ambiguous. The CDR3 has 13 amino acids. Germline CDR1 is GTSNPN and CDR2 is SVGIG (reference sequence). The germline V and J ends were trimmed by 0 bases and 0 bases, with 5 bases remaining between them. The CDR3, as DNA: TGTGCCTGGAGTGTACGGGTGAACACTGAAGCTTTCTTT. Translated: CAWSVRVNTEAFF.

The chain employs TRBV10-3 and TRBJ1-5; possible D gene TRBD1, 5 bases. The CDR3 extends over 14 amino acids. V was trimmed by 10 bases and J by 0 bases, leaving 13 bases between them. Germline CDR1 is ENHRY and CDR2 is SYGVKD. The CDR3 spells CATSQGYSNQPQHF. The CDR3 region has the DNA TGTGCCACCTCGCAGGGCTATAGCAATCAGCCCCAGCATTTT.

The chain employs TRBV7-8 and TRBJ2-7, with D perhaps TRBD2 (6 bases). This CDR3 region has 15 residues. CDR1 is SGHVS, CDR2 FQNEAQ, per germline. Deletions cut 6 bases from V and 3 bases from J, with 18 bases between. The CDR3 is CASREGGDWLYEQYF. DNA for the CDR3: TGTGCCAGCAGGGAGGGTGGGGACTGGCTCTACGAGCAGTACTTC.

The chain employs TRBV5-4 and TRBJ2-1; 9 positions agree with TRBD1. CDR1 SGHNT and CDR2 YYREEE come from the germline V gene (reference sequence). The CDR3 sequence is 14 residues long. V was clipped by 4 bases and J by 5 bases; unmatched bases: 4. The CDR3 DNA reads TGTGCCAGCAGCGGGGGACAGGGTAACAATGAGCAGTTCTTC. Its protein is CASSGGQGNNEQFF.

The gene calls are TRBV6-5 and TRBJ1-2; D gene ambiguous. The CDR3 sequence is 15 residues long. V was shortened by 3 bases and J by 2 bases, with 13 bases between the two germline ends. Germline CDR1 and CDR2: MNHEY and SVGAGI. In nucleotides, the CDR3 is TGTGCCAGCAGTTATTCCGGGTCTCTCAACTATGGCTACACCTTC. It encodes CASSYSGSLNYGYTF.

The chain links TRBV19 to TRBJ1-2; possible D gene TRBD1, 6 bases. Germline CDR1 is LNHDA and CDR2 is SQIVND (reference sequence). V was shortened by 8 bases and J by 6 bases, with 25 bases between the two germline ends. The length of the CDR3 is 16 residues. CDR3 nucleotide sequence: TGTGCCAGTGGGAGGTGGAAAACAGGGCCGGGGGATGGCTACACCTTC. Its translation: CASGRWKTGPGDGYTF.

This clone is a singleton in its sample. The chain joins TRBV10-3 to TRBJ2-7, with TRBD2 identical over 11 bases. CDR3 size: 15 residues. The germline V gene has CDR1 ENHRY and CDR2 SYGVKD. The J segment lost 5 bases and the V segment lost 6 bases, leaving 9 bases of the junction unmatched. The CDR3, as DNA: TGTGCCATCAGAAAAACTAGCGGGAGTTTCAACGAGCAGTACTTC. This sequence encodes CAIRKTSGSFNEQYF.

The V and J genes are TRBV13 and TRBJ1-4; D ambiguous. Germline-derived CDR1 and CDR2 are PRHDT and FYEKMQ (reference sequence). The V end was cut by 4 bases, the J end by 4 bases, with 10 bases between. This CDR3 comprises 14 residues. CDR3 in amino acids: CASSSRAFNEKLFF. The DNA for the CDR3 is TGTGCCAGCAGCTCCCGGGCCTTTAATGAAAAACTGTTTTTT.

Details on this clone: One end of the junction fails to match germline, which may point to a read error. The J gene is TRBJ1-4, the V gene TRBV3-1 (or the pseudogene TRBV3-2), with D tentatively TRBD1 (6 bases). Germline CDR1 and CDR2: LGHDT and YNNKEL (reference sequence). This CDR3 is built from 13 residues. The CDR3, as DNA: TGTGCCAGCAGCCAAGGAGGGGGAGGAGGGCCGGTTTTT. Translation: CASSQGGGGGPVF.

The chain carries TRBV5-1 and TRBJ1-5; 7 bases map to TRBD1. CDR3 length equals 14 residues. From germline, CDR1 is SGHRS and CDR2 YFSETQ. Trimming cost V 0 bases and J 6 bases; bases outside gene matches: 3. In DNA, the CDR3 is TGCGCCAGCAGCTTGGGACAGGGAAGTCAGCCCCAGCATTTT. Translated, it gives CASSLGQGSQPQHF. The complete variable domain, with remaining parts taken from reference TRBV5-1 and TRBJ1-5, reads KAGVTQTPRYLIKTRGQQVTLSCSPISGHRSVSWYQQTPGQGLQFLFEYFSETQRNKGNFPGRFSGRQFSNSRSEMNVSTLELGDSALYLCASSLGQGSQPQHFGDGTRLSIL.

This rearrangement joins TRBV27 to TRBJ2-3, with 10 bases lining up with TRBD2. The CDR3 extends over 14 amino acids. The germline V gene encodes CDR1 MNHEY and CDR2 SMNVEV (reference sequence). V dropped 5 bases and J dropped 8; count of bases not matched to a gene: 7. CDR3 in DNA: TGTGCCAGCAGTCTAAGCGGGGGGGCCCCTACGCAGTATTTT. As protein: CASSLSGGAPTQYF.

This chain connects TRBV15 to TRBJ1-6; D is unclear. The CDR3 is 15 residues long. Per germline, CDR1 LNHNV and CDR2 YYDKDF (reference sequence). Trimming removed 0 bases from V and 4 bases from J, with 7 bases in between. The CDR3 protein is CATSRDTDYNSPLHF. For the CDR3, the DNA is TGTGCCACCAGCAGAGATACGGATTATAATTCACCCCTCCACTTT. Full variable domain (missing parts from reference TRBV15 and TRBJ1-6): DAMVIQNPRYQVTQFGKPVTLSCSQTLNHNVMYWYQQKSSQAPKLLFHYYDKDFNNEADTPDNFQSRRPNTSFCFLDIRSPGLGDTAMYLCATSRDTDYNSPLHFGNGTRLTVT.

J is TRBJ2-3 and V is TRBV28; perhaps TRBD1 as D (6 bases). V dropped 5 bases and J dropped 8 bases, with 14 bases sitting between them. The CDR3 has 13 amino acids. Germline values: CDR1 MDHEN, CDR2 SYDVKM. CDR3 sequence: CASSNRVPATQYF. The CDR3 region has the DNA TGTGCCAGCAGTAACAGGGTCCCGGCTACGCAGTATTTT.

This chain links TRBV6-4 with TRBJ2-2, with D possibly matching TRBD1 (5 bases). V lost 3 bases and J lost 0, with 8 bases in between. The CDR3 extends over 15 amino acids. Germline CDR1 is MRHNA and CDR2 is SNTAGT. The CDR3 is CASSEDIPNTGELFF. In DNA, the CDR3 is TGTGCCAGCAGTGAGGACATACCGAACACCGGGGAGCTGTTTTTT.